The 26 T cell receptor beta chains below all came from one sample that was sequenced in a study of shared clonotypes between healthy human individuals. Naivety among CD8 cells was defined by CD45RO negativity and positive CCR7 selection, thereby excluding terminally differentiated effector memory CD45RA+ cells. Here immunoSEQ multiplex PCR was the method, and the copy in TCRdb shows in-frame clones only, minus some. The sample holds around 1.9 million clones, 93% seen once. Sequencing was performed on naive CD8+ T cells from PBMCs. The receptors were gathered from a man in his late teens or twenties in good health. Some clones in this sample may be carry-over from other donors' samples.

This chain uses TRBV14 with TRBJ2-2; D not resolved. Germline assignment: CDR1 SGHDN and CDR2 FVKESK. Trimming removed 1 base at V and 7 bases at J, with 10 bases between. CDR3 size: 14 residues. CDR3: CASSQALTLGELFF. CDR3 nucleotides: TGTGCCAGCAGCCAAGCCCTAACTCTCGGGGAGCTGTTTTTT.

For the CDR3, the DNA is TGTGCCAGCGGGCTGGGGGGACTAGGCTACGAGCAGTACTTC. Encoded protein: CASGLGGLGYEQYF. V gene TRBV28 combines with J gene TRBJ2-7, with 8 bases matching TRBD2. Germline loops: CDR1 MDHEN, CDR2 SYDVKM. This CDR3 is 14 amino acids long. V trimming: 8 bases; J trimming: 3 bases; junction bases outside the gene matches: 9.

This rearrangement joins TRBV9 to TRBJ2-3; a weak D match, TRBD1 (6 bases). The length of the CDR3 is 17 residues. The ends were cut back, 1 base at V and 3 bases at J, with 18 bases in the middle. In germline, CDR1 is SGDLS, CDR2 YYNGEE. CDR3 sequence reads: CASSVSDRSPGTDTQYF. In nucleotides, the CDR3 is TGTGCCAGCAGCGTAAGCGACAGGAGCCCTGGGACAGATACGCAGTATTTT.

This chain joins TRBV29-1 and TRBJ1-1; D call uncertain. The V gene lost 6 bases and the J gene lost 4 bases, with 12 bases spanning the gap. Per the germline V gene, CDR1 is SQVTM and CDR2 is ANQGSEA. This CDR3 region has 12 residues. CDR3 amino acids: CSVAVGFTEAFF. The CDR3 DNA sequence: TGCAGCGTCGCGGTCGGGTTCACTGAAGCTTTCTTT.

Turning to this clone: The identical CDR3 is also encoded by other nucleotide sequences in the sample. The chain is built from TRBV2 and TRBJ2-7; TRBD1 agrees at 9 bases. Per the germline V gene, CDR1 is SNHLY and CDR2 is FYNNEI. With 1 base clipped from V and 0 bases from J, the junction kept 1 base outside the gene matches. The CDR3 length is 15 residues. CDR3: CASSEGQGVSYEQYF. The CDR3 bases are TGTGCCAGCAGTGAAGGACAGGGGGTCTCCTACGAGCAGTACTTC.

The V and J genes are TRBV14 and TRBJ1-1, with unresolved D. Germline lookup yields CDR1 SGHDN and CDR2 FVKESK. The ends were cut back, 4 bases at V and 1 base at J, with 10 bases in the middle. CDR3 size: 14 residues. The CDR3, as DNA: TGTGCCAGCAGCCCCTGGGCCAAGAACACTGAAGCTTTCTTT. Its translation is CASSPWAKNTEAFF.

The V and J genes are TRBV4-2 and TRBJ2-3, with 8 bases identical to TRBD1. V gave up 1 base and J gave up 7 bases; unmatched junction bases: 7. CDR1 is LGHNA, CDR2 YNFKEQ, per germline. CDR3 length equals 15 residues. CDR3 loop: CASSQVLDREHTQYF. The CDR3 nucleotides are TGTGCCAGCAGCCAAGTCTTGGACAGGGAACATACGCAGTATTTT.

The V call is TRBV19, the J call TRBJ2-7, with 12 bases identical to TRBD1. The V and J ends lost 5 bases and 5 bases, in that order; junction bases with no gene match: 4. Germline CDR1 LNHDA, CDR2 SQIVND (reference sequence). The CDR3 totals 14 residues. The chain's CDR3 is CASSWGQGANEQYF. The CDR3 DNA sequence: TGTGCCAGTAGTTGGGGACAGGGGGCCAACGAGCAGTACTTC. The full variable domain, rest sourced from reference TRBV19 and TRBJ2-7, is DGGITQSPKYLFRKEGQNVTLSCEQNLNHDAMYWYRQDPGQGLRLIYYSQIVNDFQKGDIAEGYSVSREKKESFPLTVTSAQKNPTAFYLCASSWGQGANEQYFGPGTRLTVT.

The chain is built from TRBV29-1 and TRBJ2-7; D possibly uses TRBD1 or TRBD2 (7 bases each). V lost 7 bases and J 2 bases, leaving 12 bases between the germline ends. CDR3 size: 12 residues. Germline CDR1 and CDR2: SQVTM and ANQGSEA. The CDR3 DNA sequence: TGCAGCGCCCAGGGGGGGGCCTACGAGCAGTACTTC. This gives the protein CSAQGGAYEQYF.

This sequence joins TRBV27 and TRBJ2-7; 7 bases match TRBD2. This CDR3 is built from 14 residues. With V trimmed by 3 bases and J by 8 bases, 10 bases remained unmatched. Germline V gene sequence: CDR1 MNHEY, CDR2 SMNVEV (reference sequence). The CDR3 protein is CASSLGGSISQQYF. The CDR3 coding sequence is TGTGCCAGCAGTTTGGGAGGGTCCATATCGCAGCAGTACTTC.

This clone occurred once. The V call is TRBV4-1, the J call TRBJ2-5; TRBD1 is a possible D gene (7 bases). V lost 4 bases to trimming and J lost 7 bases, with 13 bases between them. This CDR3 region has 13 residues. CDR1 MGHRA and CDR2 YSYEKL come from the germline V gene. Here the CDR3 DNA reads TGCGCCAGCAGCCCCGGGGGACAGCCGACCCAGTACTTC. Translated, it gives CASSPGGQPTQYF.

Comment on this clone: Different DNA sequences within this sample yield the same CDR3. V gene TRBV5-6 combines with J gene TRBJ2-7; tentative D call: TRBD2 (6 bases). This CDR3 comprises 14 residues. The V gene lost 0 bases and the J gene lost 4 bases, with 11 bases spanning the gap. The germline CDR1 and CDR2 sequences are SGHDT and YYEEEE. The CDR3 bases are TGTGCCAGCAGCTTGGGGGCGGGACCATACGAGCAGTACTTC. This gives the protein CASSLGAGPYEQYF.

The V gene is TRBV7-9, the J gene TRBJ1-3; possibly TRBD1 for D (5 bases). Trimming removed 4 bases at V and 0 bases at J, with 10 bases between. This CDR3 has 15 residues. CDR1 is SEHNR, CDR2 FQNEAQ, per germline (reference sequence). The CDR3 DNA follows: TGTGCCAGCAGCTCGGGGGGGACCTCTGGAAACACCATATATTTT. It encodes CASSSGGTSGNTIYF.

Regarding this clone: The sample has other DNA sequences that encode this CDR3 too. V and J are TRBV27 and TRBJ2-7; D assignment may be TRBD1 or TRBD2 (6 bases each). This CDR3 spans 13 amino acids. V was clipped by 6 bases and J by 4 bases, with 13 bases between them. In germline, CDR1 is MNHEY, CDR2 SMNVEV (reference sequence). CDR3 DNA sequence: TGTGCCAGCAGCATCGGAGGGGGTTACGAGCAGTACTTC. It specifies CASSIGGGYEQYF.

This sequence joins TRBV15 and TRBJ1-5, with a tentative D call TRBD1 (5 bases). The CDR3 loop spans 15 amino acids. From germline, CDR1 is LNHNV and CDR2 YYDKDF (reference sequence). Trimming stripped 5 bases from V and 5 bases from J, with 16 bases between. The CDR3 DNA sequence: TGTGCCACCAGCCGCCTCCGGGACGCGTATCAGCCCCAGCATTTT. It encodes CATSRLRDAYQPQHF.

The chain uses TRBV5-4 and TRBJ1-1; a weak D match, TRBD1 (5 bases). V was shortened by 4 bases and J by 8 bases, with 18 bases between the two germline ends. The germline V gene has CDR1 SGHNT and CDR2 YYREEE (reference sequence). The CDR3 is 14 amino acids. CDR3 DNA: TGTGCCAGCAGCAGAGACAGTAAGCCATGGGAAGCTTTCTTT. It encodes CASSRDSKPWEAFF.

This sequence joins TRBV13 and TRBJ2-1, with 9 bases matching TRBD2. Trimming cost V 5 bases and J 6 bases; bases outside gene matches: 8. From germline, CDR1 is PRHDT and CDR2 FYEKMQ (reference sequence). This CDR3 is built from 15 residues. The CDR3 loop is CASSGVAGDLNEQFF. CDR3 DNA sequence: TGTGCCAGCAGCGGGGTAGCGGGGGACCTCAATGAGCAGTTCTTC.

The chain is built from TRBV7-9 and TRBJ2-5; 14 bases agree with TRBD2. Trimming took 5 bases from V and 4 from J; bases not matched to a gene: 3. The CDR3 spans 15 residues. Germline values: CDR1 SEHNR, CDR2 FQNEAQ (reference sequence). CDR3 sequence (DNA): TGTGCCAGCAGCCCCGGGACTAGCGGGGGAGAGACCCAGTACTTC. Protein: CASSPGTSGGETQYF.

This clone was seen once. J is TRBJ2-7 and V is TRBV27; D remains unclear. Trimming took off 0 bases at V and 0 bases at J, with 12 bases between the two ends. Germline CDR1 reads MNHEY; CDR2 reads SMNVEV (reference sequence). The CDR3 covers 16 residues. The CDR3 DNA reads as TGTGCCAGCAGTTTATCACGGCTCTTTAGCTCCTACGAGCAGTACTTC. Protein: CASSLSRLFSSYEQYF.

The chain couples TRBV15 to TRBJ1-4, with D uncertain. The length of the CDR3 is 15 residues. Germline V lookup: CDR1 LNHNV, CDR2 YYDKDF (reference sequence). V gave up 2 bases and J gave up 4 bases, with 11 bases separating them. The CDR3 region is CATSRYEILNEKLFF. CDR3 coding DNA: TGTGCCACCAGCAGATACGAGATCCTTAATGAAAAACTGTTTTTT. The entire variable domain, with the rest obtained from reference TRBV15 and TRBJ1-4, is as follows: DAMVIQNPRYQVTQFGKPVTLSCSQTLNHNVMYWYQQKSSQAPKLLFHYYDKDFNNEADTPDNFQSRRPNTSFCFLDIRSPGLGDTAMYLCATSRYEILNEKLFFGSGTQLSVL.

Of note for this clone: This sample includes further DNA sequences coding for the same CDR3. V is TRBV5-6 and J is TRBJ2-1; D may be TRBD2 (6 bases). The V end was cut by 0 bases, the J end by 12 bases, with 10 bases between. The CDR3 is made up of 12 amino acids. Germline CDR1 and CDR2: SGHDT and YYEEEE. This CDR3 is CASSLGQGGQFF. DNA of the CDR3: TGTGCCAGCAGCTTGGGGCAGGGAGGGCAGTTCTTC.

The rearrangement uses TRBV9 and TRBJ1-2, with 8 bases aligning to TRBD1. The trim removed 2 bases at V and 8 bases at J, leaving 5 bases unmatched. There are 13 residues in the CDR3. The germline gives CDR1 SGDLS, CDR2 YYNGEE. This chain's CDR3 is CASSVGRGQGYTF. The CDR3 nucleotides read TGTGCCAGCAGCGTGGGCAGGGGGCAAGGCTACACCTTC.

The CDR3: CASSQGTSWGEQFF. As DNA, the CDR3 is TGCGCCAGCAGCCAGGGGACATCCTGGGGGGAGCAGTTCTTC. The chain uses TRBV4-1 and TRBJ2-1; D may be TRBD1 (6 bases). CDR1 is MGHRA, CDR2 YSYEKL, per germline. CDR3 length equals 14 residues. V was pared by 3 bases and J by 10 bases, with 16 bases between.

The chain recombines TRBV27 with TRBJ1-5; D is unresolved. The CDR3 has 15 amino acids. Germline V gene data show CDR1 as MNHEY and CDR2 as SMNVEV (reference sequence). The germline V and J ends were trimmed by 3 bases and 4 bases, with 13 bases remaining between them. CDR3 loop: CASSFLGLGNQPQHF. CDR3 DNA sequence: TGTGCCAGCAGTTTCCTTGGGCTAGGGAATCAGCCCCAGCATTTT.

This clone was seen a handful of times. The J gene is TRBJ2-2, the V gene TRBV4-2; 9 bases align to TRBD2. The junction had 1 base not matched to a gene; V was cut back by 4 bases and J by 1 base. CDR1 and CDR2 (germline): LGHNA, YNFKEQ. CDR3 length equals 15 residues. CDR3 residues: CASSPTSGNTGELFF. The CDR3 region has the DNA TGTGCCAGCAGCCCGACTAGCGGGAACACCGGGGAGCTGTTTTTT.

V gene TRBV5-6 combines with J gene TRBJ1-5; 8 bases line up with TRBD1. In germline, CDR1 is SGHDT, CDR2 YYEEEE. The CDR3 contains 14 residues. The ends lost 3 bases at V and 7 bases at J; junction bases unmatched: 6. In DNA form, the CDR3 reads TGTGCCAGCAGCTACCGGACAGGGCGCCAGCCCCAGCATTTT. Its protein product is CASSYRTGRQPQHF.